Presented here are 17 T cell receptor beta chains from one specimen sequenced in a study of metastatic and nonmetastatic thyroid tumors. Thyroid surgery was preceded by no treatment in any patient. Via MiXCR, TCRdb re-called the PCR reads. The data hold tens of thousands of clones, with 17% observed a single time. The sequencing input was blood. These receptors were collected from a male donor with papillary thyroid cancer or a benign thyroid nodule (not recorded which). Some clones in this sample may be carry-over from other donors' samples.

The V and J genes are TRBV5-6 and TRBJ2-7; TRBD1 matches 7 bases. This CDR3 is 16 amino acids long. Losses at the gene ends were 2 bases for V and 1 base for J; bases not matched to a gene: 9. Germline CDR1 reads SGHDT; CDR2 reads YYEEEE. The CDR3 coding sequence is TGTGCCAGCAGCTTACCGACAGGGTTTAGTTCCTACGAGCAGTACTTC. It is translated as CASSLPTGFSSYEQYF.

The chain is built from TRBV30 and TRBJ1-5, with a weak D call TRBD1 (6 bases). Germline V lookup: CDR1 GTSNPN, CDR2 SVGIG (reference sequence). The CDR3 loop spans 14 amino acids. V was trimmed by 2 bases and J by 5 bases, leaving 13 bases between them. CDR3 protein: CAWSMGEGDQPQHF. In DNA, the CDR3 is TGTGCCTGGAGTATGGGGGAGGGGGATCAGCCCCAGCATTTT.

This clone has only one observation. The germline gene is not matched at one end of the junction; a read error may be the cause. This sequence joins TRBV5-6 and TRBJ2-7; maybe TRBD1 (6 bases). Germline V lookup: CDR1 SGHDT, CDR2 YYEEEE. The CDR3 covers 14 residues. CDR3 in DNA: TGTGCCATCAGCCCTACAGGGTCGAGGTACGAGCATTACTTC. It is translated as CAISPTGSRYEHYF.

There are many counts of this clone. The chain links TRBV19 to TRBJ2-3; TRBD2 agrees at 11 bases. Germline trimming cut 5 bases from V and 6 bases from J; bases unmatched to any gene: 16. The CDR3 covers 18 residues. The germline gives CDR1 LNHDA, CDR2 SQIVND (reference sequence). CDR3 bases: TGTGCCAGTAGTGGGGGATACATGGGACTAGCGGCCTGGGATACGCAGTATTTT. It encodes CASSGGYMGLAAWDTQYF.

This clone has a count of ten or more. This sequence joins TRBV18 and TRBJ1-3; D uncertain. V shed 3 bases and J shed 2 bases, with 14 bases lying between them. Germline CDR1 reads KGHSH; CDR2 reads LQKENI. The CDR3 is made up of 16 amino acids. The CDR3 coding sequence is TGTGCCAGCTCACCTTCCCCTGCGGGAGCTGGAAACACCATATATTTT. Translation: CASSPSPAGAGNTIYF.

The chain combines TRBV7-8 with TRBJ1-3, with 9 positions matching TRBD1. This CDR3 is 17 amino acids long. CDR1 is SGHVS and CDR2 is FQNEAQ in the germline V gene. Trimming cost V 4 bases and J 2 bases; bases outside gene matches: 9. CDR3 sequence: CASSSSGDRETGNTIYF. The CDR3 region has the DNA TGTGCCAGCAGCTCTTCCGGGGACAGGGAAACTGGAAACACCATATATTTT. Full variable domain (outside the CDR3, taken from reference TRBV7-8 and TRBJ1-3): GAGVSQSPRYKVAKRGQDVALRCDPISGHVSLFWYQQALGQGPEFLTYFQNEAQLDKSGLPSDRFFAERPEGSVSTLKIQRTQQEDSAVYLCASSSSGDRETGNTIYFGEGSWLTVV.

Sample share makes this clone medium-sized. This rearrangement joins TRBV12-3 or TRBV12-4 to TRBJ1-2; D might be TRBD1 (5 bases). The CDR3 runs to 15 residues. V lost 5 bases to trimming and J lost 5 bases, with 18 bases between them. The CDR3 DNA reads as TGTGCCAGCAGTCCCGGGGCCCTGGGGGGATATGGCTACACCTTC. It encodes CASSPGALGGYGYTF.

Notes on this clone: A much larger clone lies one base from this, so it may be a read error. In nucleotides, the CDR3 is TGTGCCAGCAGCTTTGTAGGAGCCACAGATACGCAGTATTTT. Residues: CASSFVGATDTQYF. The chain recombines TRBV5-5 with TRBJ2-3; D gene unclear. Trimming removed 2 bases from V and 2 bases from J, with 9 bases in between. The V gene's germline CDR1 is SGHKS and CDR2 YYEKEE (reference sequence). The CDR3 length is 14 residues.

In its sample, this clone was seen a few times. The junction departs from the called germline gene at one end, perhaps through a read error. The chain is built from TRBV27 and TRBJ1-6, with D hard to call. This CDR3 spans 13 amino acids. Germline V gene data show CDR1 as MNHEY and CDR2 as SMNVEV (reference sequence). CDR3 sequence: CASSSGAGSPLHF. CDR3 DNA: TGTGCCAGCAGTAGTGGAGCCGGGTCACCACTCCACTTT.

This clone came up a few times. Just one base apart from a much larger clone, this may be a read error. The sample has other DNA sequences that encode this CDR3 too. The rearrangement uses TRBV18 and TRBJ2-7; TRBD1 matches 9 bases. The CDR3 is made up of 15 amino acids. Germline V lookup: CDR1 KGHSH, CDR2 LQKENI. V shed 2 bases, J shed 2 bases, and the junction held 4 bases outside the gene matches. In DNA, the CDR3 is TGTGCCAGCTCACCATTCGACAGGGGGACCTACGAGCAGTACTTC. Translating gives CASSPFDRGTYEQYF.

This clone was seen ten or more times. The chain employs TRBV6-1 and TRBJ2-1, with D unresolved. Germline assignment: CDR1 MNHNS and CDR2 SASEGT. The CDR3 totals 14 residues. Trimming removed 5 bases at V and 1 base at J, with 9 bases between. CDR3 loop: CASSQIGSYNEQFF. CDR3 nucleotides: TGTGCCAGCAGTCAGATCGGATCCTACAATGAGCAGTTCTTC.

This clone appeared many times. V is TRBV4-2 and J is TRBJ2-1; weak D call: TRBD2 (6 bases). Trimming took 1 base from V and 8 from J, leaving 15 bases between them. Germline lookup yields CDR1 LGHNA and CDR2 YNFKEQ. The CDR3 length is 15 residues. CDR3: CASSQGTEGKDEQFF. CDR3 DNA: TGTGCCAGCAGCCAAGGGACGGAGGGTAAAGATGAGCAGTTCTTC.

This clone was found many times. V is TRBV3-1 and J is TRBJ2-3; 7 positions match TRBD1. Germline V gives CDR1 LGHDT, CDR2 YNNKEL (reference sequence). The CDR3 is 14 residues long. With V trimmed by 6 bases and J by 2 bases, 5 bases remained unmatched. CDR3 in DNA: TGTGCCAGCAGTGAGACAGGGATCACAGATACGCAGTATTTT. This gives the protein CASSETGITDTQYF.

V usage is TRBV20-1 and J usage is TRBJ2-1; 9 bases are shared with TRBD2. V dropped 6 bases and J dropped 4; count of bases not matched to a gene: 7. The CDR3 totals 14 residues. Germline assignment: CDR1 DFQATT and CDR2 SNEGSKA (reference sequence). CDR3 nucleotides: TGCAGTGCCTCCGTGACTAGCGGATACAATGAGCAGTTCTTC. Its translation is CSASVTSGYNEQFF.

This clone showed up many times. The sample carries other DNA sequences with the same CDR3. The V gene is TRBV20-1, the J gene TRBJ1-6, with D maybe TRBD1 (5 bases). This CDR3 is built from 13 residues. The V gene's germline CDR1 is DFQATT and CDR2 SNEGSKA (reference sequence). The germline V and J ends were trimmed by 5 bases and 9 bases, with 14 bases remaining between them. The CDR3 spells CSALGAIGSPLHF. CDR3 nucleotides: TGCAGTGCTCTCGGGGCTATCGGTTCACCCCTCCACTTT.

J is TRBJ2-7 and V is TRBV11-1; D ambiguous. Between the trimmed V and J ends, which lost 3 bases and 5 bases, there was a span of 8 bases. The CDR3 is 12 amino acids. Germline V gene data show CDR1 as SGHAT and CDR2 as FQDESV (reference sequence). In DNA form, the CDR3 reads TGTGCCAGCAGCTTTAACGGAAACGAGCAGTACTTC. Residues: CASSFNGNEQYF.

In this sample, this clone turned up many times. The chain links TRBV6-1 to TRBJ1-1; D remains ambiguous. V was trimmed by 7 bases and J by 3 bases, leaving 3 bases between them. CDR1 and CDR2 from the germline V gene are MNHNS and SASEGT. This CDR3 is built from 10 residues. CDR3 sequence reads: CASIYTEAFF. DNA of the CDR3: TGTGCCAGCATATACACTGAAGCTTTCTTT.